This TCR beta chain was observed in a study of T cell changes during pregnancy in multiple sclerosis (dated by TCRdb to about 2019). Notes on the research overall: The study looked at changes in the T cell repertoire across pregnancy in women with multiple sclerosis.

Library construction relied on the immunoSEQ multiplex PCR assay. Drawn from immuneACCESS, this table holds only the in-frame rearrangements with V and J called that TCRdb kept. Clones are partly lost; checked studies trace under half to an unresolved V gene and leave the rest unexplained. Recorded for this sample are fewer than 95,000 clones; over 80% of them occurred a single time. 3.5% to 4.5% of the sample lies in the top ten. A word on this clone: The antigen it recognizes is unknown. Base-call qualities are not available, and no considerably larger clone is one nucleotide away.

Per the germline V gene, SGHNT is the CDR1 and YENEEA is the CDR2. CDR3 length: 13 amino acids, cysteine to phenylalanine. The sequence is cut down to CDR3 DNA, 39 bases in frame from base 1. V lost 1 base and J lost 3 bases; the stretch between them is 6 bases long. Recombination connected TRBV11-3 to TRBJ1-1, with the D gene not confidently named. This TCR derives from a female donor with multiple sclerosis, enrolled in a pregnancy study. Sequences were derived from peripheral blood, sampled in the first trimester of pregnancy. The sequence in DNA is TGTGCCAGCAGCTTAGCACAACACACTGAAGCTTTCTTT. Translation gives CASSLAQHTEAFF.